In this sample, the clone carrying this TCR beta chain turned up a few times. Antigen specificity is unknown. The data originate from a study of cytomegalovirus exposure and HLA in healthy donors. The study, taken as a whole, reports: Clonal expansion, a later analysis showed, was greater in HLA-associated TCR beta chains than in equally common others. In vitro assays verified that a few CMV-associated chains recognized CMV antigens specifically.

The V end was cut by 1 base, the J end by 6 bases, with 18 bases between. CDR3 size: 16 residues. Germline assignment: CDR1 SGHAT and CDR2 FQNNGV. Primers for the PCR totalled 60 Vbeta and 13 Jbeta. Profiled with immunoSEQ multiplex PCR; TCRdb holds only in-frame clones, not every one. The data show fewer than 90,000 clones, around two thirds seen once. The receptor comes from a woman in her fifties or sixties in good health and CMV-seropositive. Input material: PBMCs. The chain links TRBV11-2 to TRBJ1-2; D might be TRBD1 (5 bases). CDR3 nucleotides: TGTGCCAGCAGCTTAGGGATTCTAAGGGGCGGAGATGGCTACACCTTC. Its translation is CASSLGILRGGDGYTF.